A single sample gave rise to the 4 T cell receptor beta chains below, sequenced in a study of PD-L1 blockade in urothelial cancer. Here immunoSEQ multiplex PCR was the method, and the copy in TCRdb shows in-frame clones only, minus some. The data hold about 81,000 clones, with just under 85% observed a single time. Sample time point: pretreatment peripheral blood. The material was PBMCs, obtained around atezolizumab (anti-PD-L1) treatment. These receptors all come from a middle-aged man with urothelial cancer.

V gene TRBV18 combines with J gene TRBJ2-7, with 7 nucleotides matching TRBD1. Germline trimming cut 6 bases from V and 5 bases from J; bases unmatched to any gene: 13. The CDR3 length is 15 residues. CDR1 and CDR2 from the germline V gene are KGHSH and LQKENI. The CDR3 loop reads CASSKSPGQRDEQYF. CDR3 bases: TGTGCCAGCTCCAAAAGTCCGGGACAGAGGGACGAGCAGTACTTC.

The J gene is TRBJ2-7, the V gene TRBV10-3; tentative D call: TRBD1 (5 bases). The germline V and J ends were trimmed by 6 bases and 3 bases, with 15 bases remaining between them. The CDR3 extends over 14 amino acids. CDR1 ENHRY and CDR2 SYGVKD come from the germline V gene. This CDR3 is CAISGQKLGYEQYF. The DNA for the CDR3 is TGTGCCATCAGCGGACAAAAACTGGGCTACGAGCAGTACTTC.

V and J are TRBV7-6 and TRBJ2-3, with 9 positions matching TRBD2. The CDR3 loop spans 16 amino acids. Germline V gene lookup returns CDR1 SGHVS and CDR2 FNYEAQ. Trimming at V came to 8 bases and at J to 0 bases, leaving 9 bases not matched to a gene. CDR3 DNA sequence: TGTGCCAGCGCCTCGGGACTAGCACAAAGCACAGATACGCAGTATTTT. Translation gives CASASGLAQSTDTQYF.

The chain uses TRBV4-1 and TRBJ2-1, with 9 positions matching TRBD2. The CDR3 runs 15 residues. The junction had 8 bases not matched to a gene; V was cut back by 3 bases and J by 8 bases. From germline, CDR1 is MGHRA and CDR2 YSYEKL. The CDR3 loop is CASSHNPSGNDEQFF. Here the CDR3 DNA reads TGCGCCAGCAGCCACAACCCTAGCGGGAATGATGAGCAGTTCTTC.